This T cell receptor beta chain derives from a study of immune heterogeneity within non-small cell lung tumors. Study-wide context: Tumors were classified as 4 squamous cell carcinomas, approximately nine non-squamous carcinomas and 1 not otherwise specified. Study observations and caveats: Comparison across individual patients showed largely distinct high-frequency T-cell receptor beta clonotypes. Within a patient, dominant CDR3 beta clonotypes were shared across sites, though different locations had unique frequent clones.

The CDR3 extends over 17 amino acids. Germline-derived CDR1 and CDR2 are DFQATT and SNEGSKA (reference sequence). Details on this clonotype: Its specificity is unknown. A read error may explain this, as a much larger clone is one base away.

Bulk tumor genomic DNA was the template, and each sample received roughly 600 ng. Spaced far apart, several biopsies were taken from each primary tumor during surgery. Patients with untreated, newly diagnosed non-small cell lung cancer underwent curative surgery. TCR beta CDR3 regions came from multiplex PCR with 32 forward V and 13 reverse J primers. In TCRdb, the multiplex PCR reads were re-called with MiXCR into one record per CDR3 protein. The sample lists around 10,000 distinct CDR3 sequences; roughly 30% were seen once. This TCR derives from a woman aged 55-69 years with non-small cell lung cancer. The V and J genes are TRBV20-1 and TRBJ1-6; D gene uncertain. Specimen: lung tumor tissue. CDR3 DNA sequence: TGCAGTGCTAGAGACTTCGTCGAGTTACCCTATAGTTCACCCCTCCACTTT. As protein: CSARDFVELPYSSPLHF.